This T cell receptor (beta chain) was sequenced in a study of technical replicates of blood from a handful of donors. Using immunoSEQ multiplex PCR, the repertoire was profiled, and TCRdb retains in-frame clones only, with some absent. The repertoire holds 45,000 to 50,000 clones, with 80% to 95% as singletons. The CDR3 totals 13 residues. Trimming took off 6 bases at V and 0 bases at J, with 9 bases between the two ends. CDR1 and CDR2 (germline): MNHEY, SVGAGI. Sequencing was performed on PBMCs. The genes are TRBV6-5 and TRBJ2-7, with D perhaps TRBD2 (6 bases). This clonotype was sampled from a human donor in good health. Some clones in this sample may be carry-over from other donors' samples. This CDR3 is CASSSGVSYEQYF. CDR3 DNA: TGTGCCAGCAGCTCGGGGGTCTCCTACGAGCAGTACTTC.